This T cell receptor beta chain was profiled in a study of shared clonotypes between healthy human individuals. Turning to the study itself: The donor pool was made up of a couple of women and three men aged 18 to 49.

Naive CD8 cells, CD45RO-negative and positively selected for CCR7, excluded terminally differentiated effector memory CD45RA+ cells. Adults of Caucasian background living in Nashville, Tennessee made up all donors. Profiled with immunoSEQ multiplex PCR; TCRdb holds only in-frame clones, not every one. The sample includes under 850,000 clones, 80% to 95% of them seen just once. The CDR3 contains 14 residues. The trim removed 2 bases at V and 4 bases at J, leaving 2 bases unmatched. CDR1 is MNHEY and CDR2 is SVGAGI in the germline V gene. This TCR came from a man aged 25-40 years in good health. The chain has TRBV6-5 and TRBJ1-1; 9 bases are a match to TRBD1. Source material: naive CD8+ T cells sorted from blood. CDR3 nucleotides: TGTGCCAGCAGTTACGGGACAGGGCTCACTGAAGCTTTCTTT. Its translation is CASSYGTGLTEAFF.